This T cell receptor (beta chain) was sequenced for a study of T cell repertoires in cytomegalovirus infection. Study in general: CMV epitopes that were recently identified and HLA-C-restricted were used alongside well-studied HLA-B-restricted ones. CMV infection and matching HLA type were both indicated by public TCR beta signatures. Notes on the study in general: HLA-C-restricted CMV clonotypes gave the most frequent clonotype in two of eight donors. Carriers of CMV plus the relevant HLA were identified by cumulative public TCR beta family frequency.

Points on this clonotype: The antigen is unknown.

TCRdb redid the calling of the reads with MiXCR, one entry per CDR3 protein. The sample carries about 900,000 distinct CDR3 sequences, 30% to 40% recorded once. The TCR sequence derives from a human donor in good health (CMV status not recorded). Some clones in this sample may be carry-over from other donors' samples. Specimen: cultured CD8+ T cells from PBMCs, collected from culture after CMV antigen stimulation.

The CDR3 is CASSLGRGPTGELFF. The DNA for the CDR3 is TGTGCCAGCAGCTTGGGGCGAGGGCCGACCGGGGAGCTGTTTTTT. V gene TRBV7-6 combines with J gene TRBJ2-2; the D call may be TRBD1 or TRBD2 (5 bases each). Per the germline V gene, CDR1 is SGHVS and CDR2 is FNYEAQ. CDR3 length equals 15 residues. Trimming took off 3 bases at V and 5 bases at J, with 13 bases between the two ends.